A single T cell receptor (beta chain) is shown here with its context. As yet, its antigen is unknown. As defined, naive CD8 cells were CD45RO-negative and positively selected for CCR7, with terminally differentiated effector memory CD45RA+ cells excluded. The entry originates in a study of shared clonotypes between healthy human individuals. Whole-study findings and limits: Rarefaction showed sorted-subset sequencing was incomplete despite large depth. Genetic and exposure-history diversity was limited by the few donors. The study found lower generation probabilities in non-shared clonotypes than in those shared by all four donors.

Here immunoSEQ multiplex PCR was the method, and the copy in TCRdb shows in-frame clones only, minus some. The sample has hundreds of thousands of clones, around 90% seen once; the top ten hold nearly 25%. Sequencing used naive CD8+ T cells sorted from blood. This TCR derives from a man aged 30-40 years in good health.

The CDR3 sequence: CASSPRTGFGEQYF. Written as DNA, the CDR3 is TGTGCCAGCAGCCCAAGGACAGGGTTTGGCGAGCAGTACTTC. The chain carries TRBV7-9 and TRBJ2-7; 8 positions agree with TRBD1. Germline CDR1 reads SEHNR; CDR2 reads FQNEAQ (reference sequence). V lost 5 bases and J lost 6; bases outside the gene matches: 9. The CDR3 has 14 residues.